Listed below are T cell receptor beta chains from one sample, sequenced in a study of shared clonotypes between healthy human individuals. Assay: immunoSEQ multiplex PCR; the TCRdb copy retains only in-frame clones and omits some. The data contain 550,000 to 600,000 clones, 95% to 98% of them seen just once; the ten biggest clones take up roughly 0.29%. The sequenced sample was naive CD8+ T cells sorted from blood. The origin of the receptors is a young man in good health. Each CDR3 is given with its conserved first and last residue. Fields, in order: CDR3 length, D gene, J gene, clone size, V gene, CDR3 protein, CDR3 DNA. D genes are given only for firm matches. Only part of the rows carry a size: once, few, many, or a class if the clone is expanded.

>11|NA|TRBJ2-7|NA|TRBV27
CASRLGIQQYF
TGTGCCAGCCGTCTCGGGATTCAGCAGTACTTC
>14|NA|TRBJ2-7|NA|TRBV29-1
CSAVGIQGSYEQYF
TGCAGCGCCGTGGGAATTCAGGGCTCCTACGAGCAGTACTTC
>13|TRBD2|TRBJ2-1|NA|TRBV2
CASSRLAGGEQFF
TGTGCCAGCAGTAGACTAGCGGGAGGTGAGCAGTTCTTC
>14|NA|TRBJ1-1|NA|TRBV5-5
CASSSWTANTEAFF
TGTGCCAGCAGCTCGTGGACAGCGAACACTGAAGCTTTCTTT
>14|NA|TRBJ1-2|NA|TRBV7-6
CASTPGQGFGGYTF
TGTGCCAGCACCCCGGGGCAGGGCTTCGGTGGCTACACCTTC
>15|TRBD2|TRBJ2-7|NA|TRBV5-6
CASSFAGGPKYEQYF
TGTGCCAGCAGCTTTGCGGGAGGGCCTAAGTACGAGCAGTACTTC
>17|NA|TRBJ1-4|once|TRBV7-9
CASSLVLGSVTNEKLFF
TGTGCCAGCAGCTTAGTTTTAGGATCAGTGACTAATGAAAAACTGTTTTTT
>15|NA|TRBJ2-1|NA|TRBV11-3
CASSLEGPGYNEQFF
TGTGCCAGCAGCTTAGAGGGACCAGGGTACAATGAGCAGTTCTTC
>13|NA|TRBJ1-1|NA|TRBV4-1
CASRLAGGTEAFF
TGCGCCAGCAGATTGGCCGGGGGGACTGAAGCTTTCTTT
>15|NA|TRBJ2-5|once|TRBV11-2
CASSFGGRGQETQYF
TGTGCCAGCAGCTTTGGGGGGCGAGGGCAAGAGACCCAGTACTTC
>13|NA|TRBJ2-1|NA|TRBV7-9
CASSLTQTNEQFF
TGTGCCAGCAGCCTGACCCAGACCAATGAGCAGTTCTTC
>15|TRBD2|TRBJ2-1|NA|TRBV28
CASSLASGSLDEQFF
TGTGCCAGCAGTTTAGCTAGCGGGAGTCTCGATGAGCAGTTCTTC
>14|NA|TRBJ2-7|NA|TRBV6-1
CASSEVPRNYEQYF
TGTGCCAGCAGTGAAGTTCCCAGAAACTACGAGCAGTACTTC
>12|TRBD1|TRBJ1-1|NA|TRBV19
CASSITGTGSFF
TGTGCCAGTAGTATAACCGGGACAGGGTCTTTCTTT
>16|TRBD2|TRBJ2-3|NA|TRBV5-6
CASSLTPSGDTDTQYF
TGTGCCAGCAGCTTGACCCCTAGCGGGGACACAGATACGCAGTATTTT
>13|TRBD1|TRBJ2-7|NA|TRBV30
CACMTGVNYEQYF
TGTGCCTGCATGACAGGGGTCAACTACGAGCAGTACTTC
>16|NA|TRBJ2-7|once|TRBV4-1
CASSQVAQDPGREQYF
TGCGCCAGCAGCCAAGTCGCGCAGGACCCGGGCCGAGAGCAGTACTTC
>13|TRBD1|TRBJ1-1|NA|TRBV27
CASQTGVNTEAFF
TGTGCCAGCCAGACAGGGGTGAACACTGAAGCTTTCTTT
>14|NA|TRBJ2-7|NA|TRBV5-4
CASSLEHLGDEQYF
TGTGCCAGCAGCTTGGAACATTTGGGCGACGAGCAGTACTTC
>15|TRBD2|TRBJ2-2|NA|TRBV7-9
CAQEGDGRATGELFF
TGTGCCCAAGAGGGGGACGGGAGGGCCACCGGGGAGCTGTTTTTT
>14|NA|TRBJ1-2|NA|TRBV9
CASRGDSRRGGYTF
TGTGCCAGCAGGGGGGACTCCCGAAGAGGGGGCTACACCTTC
>14|TRBD1|TRBJ2-7|NA|TRBV27
CASGPGQGLYEQYF
TGTGCCAGCGGGCCGGGACAGGGTTTGTACGAGCAGTACTTC
>16|NA|TRBJ1-3|NA|TRBV7-5
CVRSLVQDNAGNTIYF
TGTGTCAGAAGCTTAGTTCAGGATAATGCTGGAAACACCATATATTTT
>15|TRBD1|TRBJ1-5|once|TRBV28
CASSFATGGSQPQHF
TGTGCCAGCAGTTTCGCGACAGGGGGATCTCAGCCCCAGCATTTT